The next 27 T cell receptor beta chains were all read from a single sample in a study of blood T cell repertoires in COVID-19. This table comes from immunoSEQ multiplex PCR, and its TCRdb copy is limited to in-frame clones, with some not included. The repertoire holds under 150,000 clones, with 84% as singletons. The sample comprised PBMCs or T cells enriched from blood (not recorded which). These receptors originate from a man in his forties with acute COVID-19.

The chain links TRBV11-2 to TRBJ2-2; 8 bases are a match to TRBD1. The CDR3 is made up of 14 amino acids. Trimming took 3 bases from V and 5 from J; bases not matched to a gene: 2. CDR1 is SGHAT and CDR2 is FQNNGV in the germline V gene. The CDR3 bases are TGTGCCAGCAGCTTGGGACAGGATACCGGGGAGCTGTTTTTT. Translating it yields CASSLGQDTGELFF.

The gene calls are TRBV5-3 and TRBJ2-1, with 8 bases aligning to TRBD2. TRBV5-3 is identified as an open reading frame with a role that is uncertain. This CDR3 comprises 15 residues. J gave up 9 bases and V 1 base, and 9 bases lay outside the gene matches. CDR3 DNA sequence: TGTGCCAGAAGCTTGCATGAGCGGGAGAAGAGTGAGCAGTTCTTC. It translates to CARSLHEREKSEQFF.

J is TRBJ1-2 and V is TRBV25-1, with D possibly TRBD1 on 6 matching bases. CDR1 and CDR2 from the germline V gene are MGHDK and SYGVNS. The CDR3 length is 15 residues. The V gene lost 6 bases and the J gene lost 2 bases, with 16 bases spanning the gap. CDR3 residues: CASSGTGRGNYGYTF. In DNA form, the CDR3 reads TGTGCCAGCAGCGGAACGGGCAGGGGAAACTATGGCTACACCTTC.

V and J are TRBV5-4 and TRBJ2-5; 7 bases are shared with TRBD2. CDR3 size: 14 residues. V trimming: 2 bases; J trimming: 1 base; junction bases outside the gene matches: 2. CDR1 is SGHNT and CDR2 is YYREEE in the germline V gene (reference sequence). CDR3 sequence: CASSFPSGQETQYF. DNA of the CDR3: TGTGCCAGCAGCTTTCCTAGCGGCCAAGAGACCCAGTACTTC.

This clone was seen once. The CDR3 nucleotides read TGTGCCAGTAGTTCCGGGACAGGGGGCTCCTATGGCTACACCTTC. Translating it yields CASSSGTGGSYGYTF. V gene TRBV19 combines with J gene TRBJ1-2; 12 bases line up with TRBD1. J lost 4 bases, V lost 5 bases, and 5 bases had no gene match. The CDR3 covers 15 residues. Germline V CDR1 and CDR2: LNHDA, SQIVND (reference sequence).

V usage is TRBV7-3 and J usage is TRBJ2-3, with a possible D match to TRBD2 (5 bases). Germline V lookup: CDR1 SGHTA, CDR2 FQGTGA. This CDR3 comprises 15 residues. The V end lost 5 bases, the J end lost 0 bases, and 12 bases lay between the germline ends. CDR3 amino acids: CASSLERTSTDTQYF. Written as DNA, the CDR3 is TGTGCCAGCAGCCTAGAGAGGACTAGCACAGATACGCAGTATTTT.

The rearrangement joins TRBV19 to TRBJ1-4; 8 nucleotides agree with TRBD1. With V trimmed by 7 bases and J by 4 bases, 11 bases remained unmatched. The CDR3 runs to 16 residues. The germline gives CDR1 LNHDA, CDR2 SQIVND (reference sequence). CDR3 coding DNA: TGTGCCAGTACTCCTCCCTCGACAGGGGTTAATGAAAAACTGTTTTTT. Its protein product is CASTPPSTGVNEKLFF. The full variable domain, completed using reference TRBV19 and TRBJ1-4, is DGGITQSPKYLFRKEGQNVTLSCEQNLNHDAMYWYRQDPGQGLRLIYYSQIVNDFQKGDIAEGYSVSREKKESFPLTVTSAQKNPTAFYLCASTPPSTGVNEKLFFGSGTQLSVL.

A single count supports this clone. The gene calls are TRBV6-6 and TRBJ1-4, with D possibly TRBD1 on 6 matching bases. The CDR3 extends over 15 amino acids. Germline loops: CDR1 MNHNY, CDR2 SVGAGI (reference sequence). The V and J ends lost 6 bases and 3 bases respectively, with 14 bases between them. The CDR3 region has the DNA TGTGCCAGCAGCCCACTGGGGGCAGCTAATGAAAAACTGTTTTTT. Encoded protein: CASSPLGAANEKLFF.

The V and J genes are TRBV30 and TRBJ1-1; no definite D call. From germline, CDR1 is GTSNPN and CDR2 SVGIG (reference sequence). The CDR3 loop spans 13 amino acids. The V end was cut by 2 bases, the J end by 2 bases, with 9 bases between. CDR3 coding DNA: TGTGCCTGGAGTATCCAAGCTAACACTGAAGCTTTCTTT. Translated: CAWSIQANTEAFF.

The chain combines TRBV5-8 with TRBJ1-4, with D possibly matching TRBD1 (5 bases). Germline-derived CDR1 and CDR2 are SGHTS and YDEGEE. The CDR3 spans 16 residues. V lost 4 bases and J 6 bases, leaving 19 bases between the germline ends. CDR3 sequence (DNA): TGTGCCAGCAGCCCGGGAACCCGCGGGGACGATGAAAAACTGTTTTTT. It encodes CASSPGTRGDDEKLFF. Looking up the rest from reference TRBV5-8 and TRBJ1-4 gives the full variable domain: EAGVTQSPTHLIKTRGQQATLRCSPISGHTSVYWYQQALGLGLQFLLWYDEGEERNRGNFPPRFSGRQFPNYSSELNVNALELEDSALYLCASSPGTRGDDEKLFFGSGTQLSVL.

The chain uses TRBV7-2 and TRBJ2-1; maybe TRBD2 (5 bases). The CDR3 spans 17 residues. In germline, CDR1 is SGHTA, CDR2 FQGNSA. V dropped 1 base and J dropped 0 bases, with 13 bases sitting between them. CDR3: CASSLVGGLSSYNEQFF. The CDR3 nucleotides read TGTGCCAGCAGCTTAGTAGGTGGACTCAGCTCCTACAATGAGCAGTTCTTC. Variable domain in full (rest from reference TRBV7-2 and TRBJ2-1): GAGVSQSPSNKVTEKGKDVELRCDPISGHTALYWYRQSLGQGLEFLIYFQGNSAPDKSGLPSDRFSAERTGGSVSTLTIQRTQQEDSAVYLCASSLVGGLSSYNEQFFGPGTRLTVL.

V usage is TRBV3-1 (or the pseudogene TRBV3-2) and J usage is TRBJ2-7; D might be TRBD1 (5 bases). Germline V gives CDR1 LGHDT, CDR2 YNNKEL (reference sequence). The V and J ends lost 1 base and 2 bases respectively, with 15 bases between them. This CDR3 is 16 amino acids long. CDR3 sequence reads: CASSQGSTAFTYEQYF. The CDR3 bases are TGTGCCAGCAGCCAAGGGTCGACAGCTTTCACCTACGAGCAGTACTTC.

The CDR3 here is CASRGQGGEKLFF. CDR3 bases: TGTGCCAGCAGGGGACAGGGGGGCGAAAAACTGTTTTTT. The genes are TRBV27 and TRBJ1-4, with 11 bases lining up with TRBD1. This CDR3 comprises 13 residues. The trim removed 6 bases at V and 8 bases at J, leaving 2 bases unmatched. Germline-derived CDR1 and CDR2 are MNHEY and SMNVEV (reference sequence). Looking up the rest from reference TRBV27 and TRBJ1-4 gives the full variable domain: EAQVTQNPRYLITVTGKKLTVTCSQNMNHEYMSWYRQDPGLGLRQIYYSMNVEVTDKGDVPEGYKVSRKEKRNFPLILESPSPNQTSLYFCASRGQGGEKLFFGSGTQLSVL.

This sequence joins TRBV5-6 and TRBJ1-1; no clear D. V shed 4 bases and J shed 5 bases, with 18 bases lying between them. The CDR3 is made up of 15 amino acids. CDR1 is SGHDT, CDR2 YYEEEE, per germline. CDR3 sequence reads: CASSRGYEAGTEAFF. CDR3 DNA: TGTGCCAGCAGCCGAGGGTACGAGGCGGGGACTGAAGCTTTCTTT. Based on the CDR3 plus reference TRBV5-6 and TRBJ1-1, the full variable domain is DAGVTQSPTHLIKTRGQQVTLRCSPKSGHDTVSWYQQALGQGPQFIFQYYEEEERQRGNFPDRFSGHQFPNYSSELNVNALLLGDSALYLCASSRGYEAGTEAFFGQGTRLTVV.

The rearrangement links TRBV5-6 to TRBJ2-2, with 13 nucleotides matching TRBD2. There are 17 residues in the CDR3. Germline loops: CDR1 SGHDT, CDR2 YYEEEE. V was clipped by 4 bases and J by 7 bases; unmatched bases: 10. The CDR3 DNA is TGTGCCAGCAGCCCTATCGGACTAGCGGGAGCCGGCGGGGAGCTGTTTTTT. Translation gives CASSPIGLAGAGGELFF.

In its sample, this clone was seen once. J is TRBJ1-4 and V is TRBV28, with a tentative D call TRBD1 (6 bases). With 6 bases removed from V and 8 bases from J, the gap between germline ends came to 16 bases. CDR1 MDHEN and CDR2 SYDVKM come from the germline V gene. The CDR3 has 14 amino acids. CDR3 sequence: CASSSRGGNEKLFF. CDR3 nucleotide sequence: TGTGCCAGCAGCTCCAGGGGAGGGAACGAAAAACTGTTTTTT.

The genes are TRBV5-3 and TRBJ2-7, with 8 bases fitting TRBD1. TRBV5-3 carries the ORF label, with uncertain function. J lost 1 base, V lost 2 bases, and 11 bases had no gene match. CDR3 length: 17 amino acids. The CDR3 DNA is TGTGCCAGAAGCTTTCGTAGGGACAGGATGAAATCCTACGAGCAGTACTTC. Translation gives CARSFRRDRMKSYEQYF.

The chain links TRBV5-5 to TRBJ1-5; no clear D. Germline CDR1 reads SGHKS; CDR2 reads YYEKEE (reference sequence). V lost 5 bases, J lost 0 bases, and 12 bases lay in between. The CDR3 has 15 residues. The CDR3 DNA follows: TGTGCCAGCAGACCACACGTTACTAGCAATCAGCCCCAGCATTTT. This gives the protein CASRPHVTSNQPQHF.

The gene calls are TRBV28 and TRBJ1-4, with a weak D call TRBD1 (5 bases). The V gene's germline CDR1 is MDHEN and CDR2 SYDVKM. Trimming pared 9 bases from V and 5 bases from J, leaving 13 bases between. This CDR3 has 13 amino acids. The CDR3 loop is CASRGTGNEKLFF. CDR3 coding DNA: TGTGCCAGTCGGGGGACGGGGAATGAAAAACTGTTTTTT.

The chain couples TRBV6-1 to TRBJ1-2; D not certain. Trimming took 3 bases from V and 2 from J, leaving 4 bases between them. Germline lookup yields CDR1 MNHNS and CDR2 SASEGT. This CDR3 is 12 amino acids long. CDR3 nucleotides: TGTGCCAGCAGTGACCGGAACTATGGCTACACCTTC. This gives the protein CASSDRNYGYTF.

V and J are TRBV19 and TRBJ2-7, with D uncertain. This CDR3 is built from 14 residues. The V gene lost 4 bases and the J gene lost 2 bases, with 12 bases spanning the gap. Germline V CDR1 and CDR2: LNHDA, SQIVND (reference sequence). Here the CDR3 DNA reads TGTGCCAGTAGTAGCTCTCCGCCGGCCTACGAGCAGTACTTC. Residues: CASSSSPPAYEQYF. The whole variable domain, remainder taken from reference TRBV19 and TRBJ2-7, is DGGITQSPKYLFRKEGQNVTLSCEQNLNHDAMYWYRQDPGQGLRLIYYSQIVNDFQKGDIAEGYSVSREKKESFPLTVTSAQKNPTAFYLCASSSSPPAYEQYFGPGTRLTVT.

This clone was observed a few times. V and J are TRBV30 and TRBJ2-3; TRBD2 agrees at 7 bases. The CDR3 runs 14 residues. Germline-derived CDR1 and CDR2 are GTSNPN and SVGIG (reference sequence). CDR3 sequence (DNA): TGTGCAGTGGGGAGCGGGGTCTCCACAGATACGCAGTATTTT. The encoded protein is CAVGSGVSTDTQYF.

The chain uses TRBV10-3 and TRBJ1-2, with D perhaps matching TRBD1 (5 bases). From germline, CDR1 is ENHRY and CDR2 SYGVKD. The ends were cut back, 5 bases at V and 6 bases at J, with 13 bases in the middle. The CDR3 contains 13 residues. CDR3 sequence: CAISIQVTDGYTF. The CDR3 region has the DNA TGTGCCATCAGTATACAGGTAACGGATGGCTACACCTTC.

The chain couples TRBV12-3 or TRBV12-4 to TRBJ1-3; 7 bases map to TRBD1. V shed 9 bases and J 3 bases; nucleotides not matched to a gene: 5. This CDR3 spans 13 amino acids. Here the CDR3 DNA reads TGTGCCAGTCAGACAGGGCTTGGAAACACCATATATTTT. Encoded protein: CASQTGLGNTIYF.

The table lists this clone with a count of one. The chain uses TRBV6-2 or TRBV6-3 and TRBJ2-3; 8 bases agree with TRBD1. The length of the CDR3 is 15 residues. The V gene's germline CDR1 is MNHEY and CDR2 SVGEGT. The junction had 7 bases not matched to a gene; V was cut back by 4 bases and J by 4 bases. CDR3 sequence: CASSFLGTGPDTQYF. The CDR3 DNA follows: TGTGCCAGCAGTTTCCTCGGGACAGGCCCAGATACGCAGTATTTT.

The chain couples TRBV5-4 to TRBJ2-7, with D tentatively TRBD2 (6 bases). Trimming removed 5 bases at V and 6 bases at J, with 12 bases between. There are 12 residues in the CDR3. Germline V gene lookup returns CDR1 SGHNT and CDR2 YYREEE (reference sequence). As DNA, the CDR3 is TGTGCCAGCAGGCCCATCGGGGGCGAGCAGTACTTC. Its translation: CASRPIGGEQYF.

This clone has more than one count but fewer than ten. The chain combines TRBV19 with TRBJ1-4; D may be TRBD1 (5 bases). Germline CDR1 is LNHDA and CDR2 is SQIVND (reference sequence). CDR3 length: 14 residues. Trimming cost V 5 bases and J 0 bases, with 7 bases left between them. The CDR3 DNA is TGTGCCAGTAGTGGAGGGGCAACTAATGAAAAACTGTTTTTT. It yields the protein CASSGGATNEKLFF.